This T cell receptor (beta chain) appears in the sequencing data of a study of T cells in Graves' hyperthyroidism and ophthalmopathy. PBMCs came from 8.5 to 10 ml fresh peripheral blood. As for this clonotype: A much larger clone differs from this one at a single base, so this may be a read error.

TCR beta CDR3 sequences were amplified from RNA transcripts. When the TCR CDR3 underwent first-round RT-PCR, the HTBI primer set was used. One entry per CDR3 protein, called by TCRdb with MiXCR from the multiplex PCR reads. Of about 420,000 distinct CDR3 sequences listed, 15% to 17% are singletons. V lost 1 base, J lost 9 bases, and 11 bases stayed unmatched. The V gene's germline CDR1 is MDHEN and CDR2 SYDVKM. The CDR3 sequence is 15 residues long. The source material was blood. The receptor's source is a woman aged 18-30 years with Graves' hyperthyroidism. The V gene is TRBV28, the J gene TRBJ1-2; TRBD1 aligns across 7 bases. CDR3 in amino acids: CASSLSFDRADSYTF. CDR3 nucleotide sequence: TGTGCCAGCAGTTTATCTTTTGACAGGGCCGATAGCTACACCTTC.